This record looks at one T cell receptor (beta chain) sequence and its context. What it binds is not known. This sample is drawn from a study of cytotoxic CD8 clonotypes in ibrutinib-treated CLL. This CDR3 is built from 14 residues. Germline V gene sequence: CDR1 SGHRS, CDR2 YFSETQ. The V gene lost 4 bases and the J gene lost 2 bases, with 13 bases spanning the gap. Findings of the study overall: Clonality went higher at ibrutinib response and then dropped back toward baseline at progression. Clonality measured at baseline exceeded age-matched healthy donors, tracking circulating CD8+ T-cell counts.

Measured with immunoSEQ multiplex PCR; TCRdb has only the in-frame clones, and not every one. The sample has some 350,000 clones, 67% seen once. This material consisted of PBMCs, taken after 36 months of ibrutinib treatment. This TCR derives from a human donor with chronic lymphocytic leukemia. J is TRBJ2-7 and V is TRBV5-1, with D perhaps TRBD1 (6 bases). CDR3: CASSPGTSTYEQYF. The CDR3, as DNA: TGCGCCAGCAGCCCCGGGACATCTACCTACGAGCAGTACTTC. Filled out from reference TRBV5-1 and TRBJ2-7, the complete variable domain reads KAGVTQTPRYLIKTRGQQVTLSCSPISGHRSVSWYQQTPGQGLQFLFEYFSETQRNKGNFPGRFSGRQFSNSRSEMNVSTLELGDSALYLCASSPGTSTYEQYFGPGTRLTVT.